The 20 T cell receptor beta chains in this list originate from one sample, sequenced in a study of T cells in Graves' hyperthyroidism and ophthalmopathy. Researchers amplified the TCR beta CDR3 regions from RNA transcripts. The TCR CDR3 first-round RT-PCR relied on the HTBI primer set. TCRdb redid the calling of the multiplex PCR reads with MiXCR, one entry per CDR3 protein. Of hundreds of thousands of distinct CDR3 sequences listed, approximately 14% are singletons. Sequenced material: blood. The receptors stem from a woman aged 25 to 39 with Graves' hyperthyroidism.

This clonotype was seen at least ten times. This chain joins TRBV30 and TRBJ1-1, with D possibly being TRBD1 (5 bases). V gave up 5 bases and J gave up 0 bases, with 10 bases separating them. CDR3 length equals 13 residues. Germline V CDR1 and CDR2: GTSNPN, SVGIG (reference sequence). This CDR3 is CAWGRALNTEAFF. In DNA form, the CDR3 reads TGTGCCTGGGGCAGGGCGTTGAACACTGAAGCTTTCTTT.

This clonotype turned up a few times. The chain links TRBV9 to TRBJ2-7, with 7 positions matching TRBD1. The CDR3 extends over 15 amino acids. Germline CDR1 is SGDLS and CDR2 is YYNGEE. V shed 4 bases and J 2 bases; nucleotides not matched to a gene: 9. The CDR3 is CASSPRQGHPYEQYF. The CDR3 coding sequence is TGTGCCAGCAGCCCCCGACAGGGTCATCCCTACGAGCAGTACTTC.

This clonotype was observed many times. This rearrangement joins TRBV7-2 to TRBJ2-1; 7 nucleotides line up with TRBD2. The V gene end was trimmed by 1 base and the J gene end by 4 bases; junction bases not matched to a gene: 7. The CDR3 has 16 residues. CDR1 is SGHTA, CDR2 FQGNSA, per germline. DNA for the CDR3: TGTGCCAGCAGCTTAGGTGGGAGGGCCTTATACAATGAGCAGTTCTTC. Encoded protein: CASSLGGRALYNEQFF.

The gene calls are TRBV20-1 and TRBJ2-5, with 13 bases fitting TRBD2. With 2 bases clipped from V and 13 bases from J, the junction kept 7 bases outside the gene matches. The CDR3 runs to 13 residues. In germline, CDR1 is DFQATT, CDR2 SNEGSKA (reference sequence). The CDR3 protein is CSARTSGRAFLYF. CDR3 DNA sequence: TGCAGTGCTAGAACTAGCGGGAGGGCCTTTCTGTACTTC.

This clonotype was counted between two and nine times. The chain is built from TRBV11-2 and TRBJ2-5; a weak D match, TRBD1 (6 bases). V lost 2 bases, J lost 7 bases, and 17 bases lay in between. The V gene's germline CDR1 is SGHAT and CDR2 FQNNGV. This CDR3 comprises 15 residues. The chain's CDR3 is CASSLSLTGGVTQYF. As DNA, the CDR3 is TGTGCCAGCAGCTTAAGTCTGACAGGCGGAGTGACCCAGTACTTC.

CDR3 bases: TGTGCCAGCAGCGAGATAGGGGGCGCGGAGACCCAGTACTTC. Protein product: CASSEIGGAETQYF. The gene calls are TRBV7-9 and TRBJ2-5, with 7 bases aligning to TRBD1. V shed 5 bases and J 5 bases; nucleotides not matched to a gene: 8. Germline CDR1 reads SEHNR; CDR2 reads FQNEAQ (reference sequence). The CDR3 runs 14 residues.

This clonotype was observed at least ten times. This chain connects TRBV6-5 to TRBJ1-2, with TRBD1 identical over 12 bases. Germline trimming cut 2 bases from V and 8 bases from J; bases unmatched to any gene: 3. The CDR3 is 14 amino acids. CDR1 and CDR2 (germline): MNHEY, SVGAGI. DNA for the CDR3: TGTGCCAGCAGTTACGGGACAGGGGGCGCGGGCTACACCTTC. This codes for CASSYGTGGAGYTF.

This clonotype was counted only a few times. The chain carries TRBV20-1 and TRBJ2-2; D gene unclear. The length of the CDR3 is 13 residues. Germline V gives CDR1 DFQATT, CDR2 SNEGSKA (reference sequence). Deletions cut 3 bases from V and 2 bases from J, with 7 bases between. CDR3 residues: CSARGSNTGELFF. DNA of the CDR3: TGCAGTGCTAGGGGCTCAAACACCGGGGAGCTGTTTTTT.

This clonotype came up many times. This chain connects TRBV20-1 to TRBJ1-5; unclear D gene. Germline values: CDR1 DFQATT, CDR2 SNEGSKA (reference sequence). The CDR3 sequence is 13 residues long. V lost 3 bases and J 3 bases, leaving 9 bases between the germline ends. The CDR3 sequence is CSASSRDNQPQHF. CDR3 in DNA: TGCAGTGCTAGCTCTAGGGACAATCAGCCCCAGCATTTT.

A note on this clonotype: One base away lies a much larger clone, so this may be a sequencing read error. The chain carries TRBV7-2 and TRBJ2-2; D unresolved. The V end lost 1 base, the J end lost 0 bases, and 9 bases lay between the germline ends. The CDR3 spans 16 residues. The germline gives CDR1 SGHTA, CDR2 FQGNSA. Written as DNA, the CDR3 is TGTACCAGCAGCTTAGAAGACACACCGAACACCGGGGAGCTGTTTTTT. Translating it yields CTSSLEDTPNTGELFF.

The sample holds many counts of this clonotype. This chain connects TRBV2 to TRBJ2-5; 10 nucleotides align to TRBD2. This CDR3 has 15 residues. Trimming at V came to 1 base and at J to 1 base, leaving 0 bases not matched to a gene. CDR1 and CDR2 from the germline V gene are SNHLY and FYNNEI. The CDR3: CASSEGTSGQETQYF. CDR3 coding DNA: TGTGCCAGCAGTGAAGGGACTAGCGGCCAAGAGACCCAGTACTTC.

This clonotype was detected many times. This chain uses TRBV11-2 with TRBJ2-5, with 12 bases fitting TRBD2. CDR1 and CDR2 from the germline V gene are SGHAT and FQNNGV. With V trimmed by 1 base and J by 5 bases, 8 bases remained unmatched. The length of the CDR3 is 17 residues. The DNA for the CDR3 is TGTGCCAGCAGCTTAGTCATCCTAGCGGGAGGGTTGGAGACCCAGTACTTC. Encoded protein: CASSLVILAGGLETQYF.

This clonotype was counted only a few times. The rearrangement uses TRBV12-3 or TRBV12-4 and TRBJ2-6; D is uncertain. V lost 1 base and J 12 bases, leaving 22 bases between the germline ends. The CDR3 totals 17 residues. The CDR3 DNA follows: TGTGCCAGCAGTTTAGGGTCGTGGGGAAGAAGCCCCAGCGTCCTGACTTTC. Its protein is CASSLGSWGRSPSVLTF.

Many counts were recorded for this clonotype. This CDR3 reads CASSPRTGLSNQPQHF. For the CDR3, the DNA is TGTGCCAGCAGTCCCAGGACAGGCCTGAGCAATCAGCCCCAGCATTTT. This chain joins TRBV27 and TRBJ1-5; 7 bases align to TRBD1. With 5 bases clipped from V and 1 base from J, the junction kept 8 bases outside the gene matches. The CDR3 contains 16 residues. Germline CDR1 reads MNHEY; CDR2 reads SMNVEV (reference sequence).

At least ten counts were recorded for this clonotype. Here the CDR3 reads CASSPPGQGPYEQYF. The CDR3 region has the DNA TGTGCCAGCAGCCCCCCGGGACAGGGCCCCTACGAGCAGTACTTC. The J gene is TRBJ2-7, the V gene TRBV14, with 9 bases aligning to TRBD1. J gave up 2 bases and V 4 bases, and 6 bases lay outside the gene matches. The CDR3 consists of 15 residues. In germline, CDR1 is SGHDN, CDR2 FVKESK.

This clonotype was found many times. V gene TRBV2 combines with J gene TRBJ2-3; no definite D call. The germline V and J ends were trimmed by 7 bases and 0 bases, with 8 bases remaining between them. Per the germline V gene, CDR1 is SNHLY and CDR2 is FYNNEI. The CDR3 is 13 residues long. The CDR3 spells CASNGHSTDTQYF. In DNA form, the CDR3 reads TGTGCCAGCAATGGGCACAGCACAGATACGCAGTATTTT.

The sample holds many counts of this clonotype. The chain uses TRBV19 and TRBJ1-5, with no clear D. V lost 11 bases and J lost 0, with 14 bases in between. Germline CDR1 LNHDA, CDR2 SQIVND (reference sequence). This CDR3 has 14 amino acids. CDR3 DNA: TGTGCCGCGAGAGGAACTCATAGCAATCAGCCCCAGCATTTT. Translated, it gives CAARGTHSNQPQHF.

The CDR3 sequence: CASEFPGVGYNEQFF. The CDR3 bases are TGTGCCAGCGAGTTTCCGGGGGTAGGGTACAATGAGCAGTTCTTC. The rearrangement joins TRBV2 to TRBJ2-1, with a tentative D call TRBD2 (6 bases). V lost 8 bases to trimming and J lost 4 bases, with 18 bases between them. Germline CDR1 and CDR2: SNHLY and FYNNEI. The length of the CDR3 is 15 residues.

This clonotype was observed many times. The chain combines TRBV9 with TRBJ2-7, with D perhaps matching TRBD2 (6 bases). The CDR3 length is 12 residues. Trimming removed 4 bases from V and 5 bases from J, with 10 bases in between. Germline lookup yields CDR1 SGDLS and CDR2 YYNGEE. This CDR3 reads CASSPGTHEQYF. The CDR3 coding sequence is TGTGCCAGCAGCCCCGGGACTCACGAGCAGTACTTC.

This clonotype has more than one count but fewer than ten. The chain combines TRBV20-1 with TRBJ2-7; a weak D match, TRBD1 (6 bases). The germline gives CDR1 DFQATT, CDR2 SNEGSKA (reference sequence). This CDR3 region has 13 residues. V was trimmed by 6 bases and J by 0 bases, leaving 12 bases between them. Written as DNA, the CDR3 is TGCAGTGCCAGGACAGACGGCTCCTACGAGCAGTACTTC. This encodes CSARTDGSYEQYF.